Listed below are T cell receptor beta chains from one sample, sequenced in a study of spatial heterogeneity in lung cancer. TCRdb processed the 5' RACE reads anew with MiXCR; each CDR3 protein has one entry. The sample records fewer than 4,000 distinct CDR3 sequences, 5.5% to 6% being singletons. Specimen: lung tumor tissue, collected at surgery. The receptors shown here come from a female donor with early-stage non-small cell lung cancer. Each CDR3 is given with its conserved first and last residue. The D gene is left open where the match is weak. Clone size is stated in some rows and not others, as once, few, many or a class when expanded.

>TRBV28|TRBD2|TRBJ2-1|NA
TGTGCCAGCAGTTTCTTTCTAGCGGGAGCTGGCGATGAGCAGTTCTTC
CASSFFLAGAGDEQFF
>TRBV10-3|TRBD1|TRBJ2-1|medium-sized
TGTGCCATCAGCGGGTCCCAGGGGGCTTCAAATGAGCAGTTCTTC
CAISGSQGASNEQFF
>TRBV12-3/TRBV12-4|TRBD2|TRBJ2-1|medium-sized
TGTGCCAGCAGTTTAAGTGCCCCACTAGCGGGAGCCCATGAGCAGTTCTTC
CASSLSAPLAGAHEQFF
>TRBV7-9|NA|TRBJ2-7|many
TGTGCCAGCACCATGTATGAGTTTGAATCGCAGTACTTC
CASTMYEFESQYF
>TRBV28|TRBD1|TRBJ1-5|medium-sized
TGTGCCAGCACTACTCCTGGAGGGGGCACGTGGCAGCCCCAGCATTTT
CASTTPGGGTWQPQHF
>TRBV6-4|NA|TRBJ2-5|medium-sized
TGTGCCAGCAATGGGCCGTGGGAGACCCAGTACTTC
CASNGPWETQYF
>TRBV27|NA|TRBJ2-1|many
TGTGCCAGCTCGAGACAAGCCAACAATGAGCAGTTCTTC
CASSRQANNEQFF
>TRBV6-1|TRBD1|TRBJ1-5|medium-sized
TGTGCCAGCAGTGAAGGCCAGGGGGCCCAGCCCCAGCATTTT
CASSEGQGAQPQHF
>TRBV2|TRBD1|TRBJ2-5|many
TGTGCCAGCAGTGAAGCGCTAGGGGGCGCGTCGGAGACCCAGTACTTC
CASSEALGGASETQYF
>TRBV7-2|TRBD2|TRBJ2-3|many
TGTGCCAGCAGCTTAGTTGCTTGGGGGATAGCGGGAGATACGCAGTATTTT
CASSLVAWGIAGDTQYF
>TRBV5-1|NA|TRBJ2-1|medium-sized
TGCGCCAGCAGCTTCGGGTCCAACCCCACCTACAATGAGCAGTTCTTC
CASSFGSNPTYNEQFF
>TRBV20-1|TRBD2|TRBJ2-1|medium-sized
TGCAGTGGGGGGACTAGCGGGGTCACAAGCTCCTACAATGAGCAGTTCTTC
CSGGTSGVTSSYNEQFF
>TRBV13|NA|TRBJ2-1|medium-sized
TGTGCCAGCAGCCCCAGACGCTCCTACAATGAGCAGTTCTTC
CASSPRRSYNEQFF
>TRBV28|TRBD1|TRBJ2-5|medium-sized
TGTGCCAGCAGAGAAACGGGACAGGGAGGCGAGACCCAGTACTTC
CASRETGQGGETQYF
>TRBV7-2|NA|TRBJ2-1|many
TGTGCCAGCAGCTTAGGTTCGGGGTCGGGAGCTCTTAATGAGCAGTTCTTC
CASSLGSGSGALNEQFF
>TRBV5-1|NA|TRBJ2-6|NA
TGCGCCAGCAGCTTGGGATCTGGGGCCAACGTCCTGACTTTC
CASSLGSGANVLTF
>TRBV5-1|TRBD1|TRBJ2-7|medium-sized
TGCGCCAGCAGCTTGGCCCAGGGACAGGGCCACGAGCAGTACTTC
CASSLAQGQGHEQYF
>TRBV20-1|NA|TRBJ2-2|medium-sized
TGCAGTGCTAGAGATCGAAGCAGGGTTGCAGCGAACACCGGGGAGCTGTTTTTT
CSARDRSRVAANTGELFF
>TRBV3-1|NA|TRBJ2-7|NA
TGTGCCAGCAGCTTACAGGGCGCCATTTCCTACGAGCAGTACTTC
CASSLQGAISYEQYF
>TRBV5-5|NA|TRBJ1-1|medium-sized
TGTGCCAGCAGCTTGACAGGGAGGACTGAAGCTTTCTTT
CASSLTGRTEAFF
>TRBV10-3|NA|TRBJ2-7|NA
TGTGCCATAGGTCGGTACAGCTCCTACGAGCAGTACTTC
CAIGRYSSYEQYF
>TRBV13|NA|TRBJ2-7|medium-sized
TGTGCCAGCAGCTTAGGAGCAGGGGCGGTCCACGAGCAGTACTTC
CASSLGAGAVHEQYF
>TRBV14|NA|TRBJ1-1|medium-sized
TGTGCCAGCAGCGGGCGTTGGGACACTGAAGCTTTCTTT
CASSGRWDTEAFF
>TRBV6-5|NA|TRBJ2-3|medium-sized
TGTGCCAGCAGTCGCGCATCAGTGTGGAATACGCAGTATTTT
CASSRASVWNTQYF
>TRBV19|NA|TRBJ2-1|medium-sized
TGTGCCACAAGGAGCGGCCTCAGGAACAATGAGCAGTTCTTC
CATRSGLRNNEQFF
>TRBV27|TRBD1|TRBJ1-2|medium-sized
TGTGCCAGCAGTCCCAGACAGGGCCTATATGGCTACACCTTC
CASSPRQGLYGYTF
>TRBV28|NA|TRBJ2-4|medium-sized
TGTGCCAGCAGTTTAGGGGGCGGAACCCAGAAAAACATTCAGTACTTC
CASSLGGGTQKNIQYF
>TRBV12-3/TRBV12-4|TRBD1|TRBJ2-2|NA
TGTGCCAGCAGACAGACAGGGGTCGGGGAGCTGTTTTTT
CASRQTGVGELFF
>TRBV14|NA|TRBJ2-5|medium-sized
TGTGCCAGCAGCCATCATGTGGTATCCGAGACCCAGTACTTC
CASSHHVVSETQYF
>TRBV5-1|NA|TRBJ2-5|NA
TGCGCCAGCAGCCCTGGTGGGAGTTTTGTTCAAGAGACCCAGTACTTC
CASSPGGSFVQETQYF
>TRBV5-1|TRBD1|TRBJ2-7|medium-sized
TGCGCCAGCAGCATTATTCCGGGACAGGGTAACGAGCAGTACTTC
CASSIIPGQGNEQYF
>TRBV28|TRBD2|TRBJ2-7|medium-sized
TGTGCCAGCAGCCCCGCCTCTTTTTTGGCGAGCGGGACGGACGAGCAGTACTTC
CASSPASFLASGTDEQYF
>TRBV29-1|TRBD2|TRBJ2-7|medium-sized
TGCAGCGGGACTAGCGGGGGAACCTACGAGCAGTACTTC
CSGTSGGTYEQYF
>TRBV27|NA|TRBJ2-7|NA
TGTGCCAGCAGTTTCTCCTACAGAGGCGAGCAGTACTTC
CASSFSYRGEQYF
>TRBV20-1|TRBD1|TRBJ1-2|many
TGCAGTGCTTGGGACAGGGGCTATGGCTACACCTTC
CSAWDRGYGYTF
>TRBV6-2/TRBV6-3|TRBD1|TRBJ1-1|NA
TGTGCCAGCAGTCAACAGGGGACCCAAGCTTTCTTT
CASSQQGTQAFF
>TRBV28|TRBD1|TRBJ2-7|many
TGTGCCAGCGGAGGGCAGGGGGCGAGGTACGAGCAGTACTTC
CASGGQGARYEQYF
>TRBV19|TRBD1|TRBJ2-3|many
TGTGCCAGTAGTGAAGGGACAGGGGGCGCAGATACGCAGTATTTT
CASSEGTGGADTQYF
>TRBV27|NA|TRBJ2-1|medium-sized
TGTGCCAGCAGGAACAGGAGGAGCTCCTACAATGAGCAGTTCTTC
CASRNRRSSYNEQFF
>TRBV14|TRBD2|TRBJ2-1|medium-sized
TGTGCCAGCAGCCAAGTACAAAATGGACTAGCGCATACCTACAATGAGCAGTTCTTC
CASSQVQNGLAHTYNEQFF
>TRBV27|NA|TRBJ1-1|medium-sized
TGTGCCAGCAGTCCTACATGGATTGGGCCTGAAGCTTTCTTT
CASSPTWIGPEAFF
>TRBV12-3/TRBV12-4|TRBD2|TRBJ2-1|medium-sized
TGTGCCAGCAGTTTCGGGACTAGCGGGCTTACTGAGCAGTTCTTC
CASSFGTSGLTEQFF
>TRBV20-1|NA|TRBJ1-3|many
TGCAGTGCTAGATGGGAAAACTCTGGAAACACCATATATTTT
CSARWENSGNTIYF
>TRBV24-1|NA|TRBJ1-2|medium-sized
TGTGCCACCAGTAAATCCAGGTTCTATGGCTACACCTTC
CATSKSRFYGYTF
>TRBV5-6|NA|TRBJ2-1|medium-sized
TGTGCCAGCAGCTTAGGGACGGGAAAGATCTCCTACAATGAGCAGTTCTTC
CASSLGTGKISYNEQFF
>TRBV7-9|NA|TRBJ2-7|medium-sized
TGTGCCCTTACGACATTGGAGGGGTCCGAGCAGTACTTC
CALTTLEGSEQYF
>TRBV27|TRBD2|TRBJ2-7|many
TGTGCCAGCAGTTTAGTAGCGGGAGGACGTTTCGAGCAGTACTTC
CASSLVAGGRFEQYF
>TRBV6-1|TRBD1|TRBJ1-5|medium-sized
TGTGCCAGCAGTGAAGCCGGGACAGGGAATCAGCCCCAGCATTTT
CASSEAGTGNQPQHF
>TRBV6-6|TRBD2|TRBJ2-7|medium-sized
TGTGCCAGCAGTTACTCGACTAGCGGGAGGTGGGGGTATGACGAGCAGTACTTC
CASSYSTSGRWGYDEQYF
>TRBV4-2|NA|TRBJ1-5|medium-sized
TGTGCCAGCAGCCAAGATGGCGGATCTGAGCCCCAGCATTTT
CASSQDGGSEPQHF
>TRBV24-1|NA|TRBJ1-4|medium-sized
TGTGCCACCAGTGCAAACAGCCATAATGAAAAACTGTTTTTT
CATSANSHNEKLFF
>TRBV3-1|TRBD1|TRBJ1-2|NA
TGTGCTAGCGGCGACAGGGGGTATGGCTACACCTTC
CASGDRGYGYTF
>TRBV6-5|NA|TRBJ2-7|medium-sized
TGTGCCAGCAGTAACAGACAGGCCTACGAGCAGTACTTC
CASSNRQAYEQYF